These 10 T cell receptor beta chains came from one sample sequenced in a study of neurological immune-mediated disorders. TCRdb recomputed calls from the 5' RACE reads with MiXCR, one row per CDR3 protein. The sample holds approximately 65,000 distinct CDR3 sequences, around 5% seen once. Sequenced sample: PBMCs. The receptors derive from a human donor with multiple sclerosis. The donor label of this sample is uncertain.

This clonotype appeared many times. The gene calls are TRBV7-2 and TRBJ2-1; the D is unclear. The CDR3 contains 10 residues. V lost 0 bases to trimming and J lost 11 bases, with 2 bases between them. The germline V gene has CDR1 SGHTA and CDR2 FQGNSA. The DNA of the CDR3 is TGTGCCAGCAGCTTAGCGAAGCAGTTCTTC. This codes for CASSLAKQFF.

The table lists this clonotype with many counts. This chain connects TRBV20-1 to TRBJ1-1; 8 bases are shared with TRBD1. The germline V gene encodes CDR1 DFQATT and CDR2 SNEGSKA (reference sequence). V dropped 6 bases and J dropped 0; count of bases not matched to a gene: 12. The CDR3 spans 16 residues. Written as DNA, the CDR3 is TGCAGTGCCCGGGACAGGCGTTCTTCCATGAACACTGAAGCTTTCTTT. Protein: CSARDRRSSMNTEAFF.

There are many counts of this clonotype. This chain joins TRBV2 and TRBJ1-2; 8 bases are shared with TRBD1. With 3 bases clipped from V and 4 bases from J, the junction kept 4 bases outside the gene matches. Germline-derived CDR1 and CDR2 are SNHLY and FYNNEI. The CDR3 loop spans 14 amino acids. CDR3: CASSDRTGTYGYTF. CDR3 sequence (DNA): TGTGCCAGCAGTGACCGGACAGGGACCTATGGCTACACCTTC.

This clonotype was counted at least ten times. The J gene is TRBJ2-5, the V gene TRBV29-1; D is perhaps TRBD2 (7 bases). The CDR3 sequence is 12 residues long. Per the germline V gene, CDR1 is SQVTM and CDR2 is ANQGSEA. Trimming took off 6 bases at V and 5 bases at J, with 13 bases between the two ends. Here the CDR3 DNA reads TGCAGCGTAGGGGAGGGGGGGGAGACCCAGTACTTC. This encodes CSVGEGGETQYF.

This clonotype showed up many times. V gene TRBV7-9 combines with J gene TRBJ1-3; 9 nucleotides align to TRBD1. The CDR3 sequence is 16 residues long. CDR1 SEHNR and CDR2 FQNEAQ come from the germline V gene (reference sequence). The V and J ends lost 4 bases and 6 bases, in that order; junction bases with no gene match: 10. CDR3 nucleotide sequence: TGTGCCAGCAGCTCCGAAGGACAGGGGCCCAAAAACACCATATATTTT. Residues: CASSSEGQGPKNTIYF.

The table lists this clonotype with many counts. This sequence joins TRBV20-1 and TRBJ2-2; D may match TRBD1 or TRBD2 (5 bases each). The CDR3 is 15 residues long. In germline, CDR1 is DFQATT, CDR2 SNEGSKA (reference sequence). V shed 3 bases and J shed 2 bases, with 13 bases lying between them. Here the CDR3 reads CSASIGAQNTGELFF. DNA of the CDR3: TGCAGTGCTAGTATCGGGGCCCAAAACACCGGGGAGCTGTTTTTT.

This clonotype was picked up many times. CDR3 sequence reads: CASSFQNQETQYF. CDR3 bases: TGCGCCAGCAGCTTCCAGAATCAAGAGACCCAGTACTTC. V usage is TRBV5-1 and J usage is TRBJ2-5; no clear D gene. The CDR3 sequence is 13 residues long. Germline CDR1 reads SGHRS; CDR2 reads YFSETQ. Between the trimmed V and J ends, which lost 2 bases and 2 bases, there was a span of 7 bases. Full variable domain (outside the CDR3, taken from reference TRBV5-1 and TRBJ2-5): KAGVTQTPRYLIKTRGQQVTLSCSPISGHRSVSWYQQTPGQGLQFLFEYFSETQRNKGNFPGRFSGRQFSNSRSEMNVSTLELGDSALYLCASSFQNQETQYFGPGTRLLVL.

The sample holds many counts of this clonotype. The chain combines TRBV4-1 with TRBJ2-1; no reliable D call. The V end was cut by 1 base, the J end by 13 bases, with 8 bases between. CDR1 and CDR2 (germline): MGHRA, YSYEKL. The CDR3 covers 11 residues. The CDR3: CASSQGGEQFF. The CDR3 nucleotides read TGCGCCAGCAGCCAAGGAGGAGAACAGTTCTTC.

The sample holds many counts of this clonotype. CDR3 bases: TGCAGTGCTAGAGATCTAGTGAACACTGAAGCTTTCTTT. Amino acids: CSARDLVNTEAFF. The chain has TRBV20-1 and TRBJ1-1; no definite D call. CDR1 and CDR2 from the germline V gene are DFQATT and SNEGSKA (reference sequence). The CDR3 loop spans 13 amino acids. V lost 0 bases, J lost 0 bases, and 5 bases lay in between.

This clonotype showed up many times. This chain connects TRBV20-1 to TRBJ1-4; TRBD1 aligns across 8 bases. Looked up from germline, CDR1 is DFQATT and CDR2 is SNEGSKA (reference sequence). CDR3 length: 13 amino acids. V trimming: 0 bases; J trimming: 8 bases; junction bases outside the gene matches: 2. This CDR3 reads CSAREGQAEKLFF. In DNA form, the CDR3 reads TGCAGTGCTAGAGAGGGACAGGCGGAAAAACTGTTTTTT.